The clone carrying this TCR beta chain is a singleton in its sample. Its matching antigen is unknown. Here immunoSEQ multiplex PCR was the method, and the copy in TCRdb shows in-frame clones only, minus some. The sample holds roughly 110,000 clones, roughly 88% seen once. This CDR3 has 17 residues. The germline CDR1 and CDR2 sequences are LGHNA and YNFKEQ. Trimming cost V 1 base and J 1 base; bases outside gene matches: 8. This specimen belongs to a study of T cell responses to AZD1222 COVID-19 vaccine. Study-level results: Spike-spanning, vaccine-associated CD4 TCRs were dominant at 160-218 and 743-854. A rise in Spike-specific TCR breadth and depth followed two AZD1222 doses. Scientists sampled the repertoires only once the peak T cell response had passed.

This receptor was taken from an adult in good health. Sequencing was performed on peripheral blood, taken on day 0 of AZD1222 vaccination. The chain uses TRBV4-2 and TRBJ2-7; 9 nucleotides agree with TRBD1. CDR3 residues: CASSQALRDRVSYEQYF. In nucleotides, the CDR3 is TGTGCCAGCAGCCAAGCCCTCCGGGACAGGGTGTCCTACGAGCAGTACTTC.